These T cell receptor beta chains were read from a single sample in a study of CD8 T cells in Susac syndrome. TCRdb processed the immunoSEQ multiplex PCR reads anew with MiXCR; each CDR3 protein has one entry. The sample contains 150,000 to 190,000 distinct CDR3 sequences, around 95% of which appear only once. Material: CD8+ T cells from PBMCs. The receptors stem from a human donor with multiple sclerosis. Both conserved end residues are part of each CDR3. The order of the fields is D gene, J gene, clone size, V gene, CDR3 length, CDR3 protein, CDR3 DNA. A D gene is named only where the DNA matches it firmly. Size tells how often a clone was seen (once, few, many) or the class of an expanded clone, and some rows leave it out.

.,TRBJ2-7,once,TRBV4-1,16,CASSQEVRESSYEQYF,TGCGCCAGCAGCCAAGAGGTTAGGGAGAGCTCCTACGAGCAGTACTTC
.,TRBJ2-5,.,TRBV25-1,11,CASSELETQYF,TGTGCCAGCAGTGAATTAGAGACCCAGTACTTC
.,TRBJ2-1,.,TRBV14,14,CASSQGISGNEQFF,TGTGCCAGCAGCCAAGGGATCTCGGGCAATGAGCAGTTCTTC
TRBD2,TRBJ2-5,.,TRBV7-8,17,CASSYGTSGGNQETQYF,TGTGCCAGCAGCTATGGGACTAGCGGGGGGAACCAAGAGACCCAGTACTTC
TRBD2,TRBJ2-3,.,TRBV20-1,15,CSARGSSGSTDTQYF,TGCAGTGCTAGAGGCTCTAGCGGTAGCACAGATACGCAGTATTTT
.,TRBJ2-7,.,TRBV7-6,13,CASSLGGVYEQYF,TGTGCCAGCAGCTTAGGAGGGGTCTACGAGCAGTACTTC
TRBD2,TRBJ2-1,.,TRBV15,16,CATSRASSGGDNEQFF,TGTGCCACCAGCAGAGCTTCTAGCGGGGGGGACAATGAGCAGTTCTTC
.,TRBJ2-5,.,TRBV9,13,CASSGTLQETQYF,TGTGCCAGCAGCGGTACACTCCAAGAGACCCAGTACTTC
.,TRBJ2-1,.,TRBV15,15,CATSRDEPTADEQFF,TGTGCCACCAGCAGAGATGAGCCTACCGCGGATGAGCAGTTCTTC
.,TRBJ1-2,.,TRBV29-1,13,CSATGGDNYGYTF,TGCAGCGCCACAGGAGGGGACAACTATGGCTACACCTTC
TRBD2,TRBJ2-1,.,TRBV7-2,15,CASSLFAGGGNEQFF,TGTGCCAGCAGCTTATTTGCGGGGGGAGGCAATGAGCAGTTCTTC
.,TRBJ1-1,.,TRBV18,15,CASSPSGEGNTEAFF,TGTGCCAGCTCACCATCCGGTGAAGGGAACACTGAAGCTTTCTTT
.,TRBJ2-7,once,TRBV30,11,CAWNPGEEQYF,TGTGCCTGGAACCCAGGGGAGGAGCAGTACTTC
.,TRBJ2-1,.,TRBV6-5,15,CASSYSAGSYNEQFF,TGTGCCAGCAGTTACTCGGCGGGCTCCTACAATGAGCAGTTCTTC
TRBD1,TRBJ2-5,.,TRBV5-4,15,CASSRYGTDPETQYF,TGTGCCAGCAGTAGGTACGGGACAGACCCGGAGACCCAGTACTTC
TRBD1,TRBJ1-2,.,TRBV12-3/TRBV12-4,15,CASTLVPTGGDGYTF,TGTGCCAGCACCCTAGTCCCCACAGGGGGCGATGGCTACACCTTC
.,TRBJ2-7,.,TRBV4-2,14,CASSQATDSYEQYF,TGTGCCAGCAGCCAAGCGACAGACTCCTACGAGCAGTACTTC
.,TRBJ2-7,.,TRBV6-5,16,CASSYARDWSSYEQYF,TGTGCCAGCAGTTACGCCCGGGACTGGAGCTCCTACGAGCAGTACTTC
.,TRBJ2-5,.,TRBV19,12,CATEGLEETQYF,TGTGCCACGGAGGGGCTGGAAGAGACCCAGTACTTC
.,TRBJ1-1,.,TRBV7-9,12,CAAPGLGTEAFF,TGTGCCGCCCCCGGCCTCGGCACTGAAGCTTTCTTT
.,TRBJ2-1,.,TRBV12-3/TRBV12-4,13,CASSITAYNEQFF,TGTGCCAGCAGTATTACAGCGTACAATGAGCAGTTCTTC
TRBD1,TRBJ1-2,.,TRBV7-6,13,CASSLRGQGGYTF,TGTGCCAGCAGCTTGAGAGGACAGGGTGGCTACACCTTC
.,TRBJ2-3,.,TRBV5-6,15,CASSFGRLDTDTQYF,TGTGCCAGCAGCTTCGGCAGGTTAGACACAGATACGCAGTATTTT
.,TRBJ2-4,.,TRBV30,18,CAWRHGNRTPLAKNIQYF,TGTGCCTGGCGACACGGAAACCGGACTCCTCTAGCCAAAAACATTCAGTACTTC
.,TRBJ2-7,.,TRBV5-1,13,CASSFTQSYEQYF,TGCGCCAGCAGCTTTACACAATCCTACGAGCAGTACTTC
.,TRBJ2-1,.,TRBV4-1,16,CASSQEQASSYNEQFF,TGCGCCAGCAGCCAAGAACAGGCGAGCTCCTACAATGAGCAGTTCTTC
.,TRBJ2-3,.,TRBV9,12,CASSVGPDTQYF,TGTGCCAGCAGCGTAGGCCCAGATACGCAGTATTTT
TRBD2,TRBJ2-3,.,TRBV29-1,14,CSVGGGRETDTQYF,TGCAGCGTTGGGGGCGGGAGGGAGACAGATACGCAGTATTTT
.,TRBJ2-5,once,TRBV9,13,CASSTTGQETQYF,TGTGCCAGCAGCACCACCGGGCAAGAGACCCAGTACTTC
.,TRBJ1-2,.,TRBV11-2,13,CASSLGTGGGCTF,TGTGCCAGCAGCTTAGGAACAGGCGGTGGATGCACCTTC